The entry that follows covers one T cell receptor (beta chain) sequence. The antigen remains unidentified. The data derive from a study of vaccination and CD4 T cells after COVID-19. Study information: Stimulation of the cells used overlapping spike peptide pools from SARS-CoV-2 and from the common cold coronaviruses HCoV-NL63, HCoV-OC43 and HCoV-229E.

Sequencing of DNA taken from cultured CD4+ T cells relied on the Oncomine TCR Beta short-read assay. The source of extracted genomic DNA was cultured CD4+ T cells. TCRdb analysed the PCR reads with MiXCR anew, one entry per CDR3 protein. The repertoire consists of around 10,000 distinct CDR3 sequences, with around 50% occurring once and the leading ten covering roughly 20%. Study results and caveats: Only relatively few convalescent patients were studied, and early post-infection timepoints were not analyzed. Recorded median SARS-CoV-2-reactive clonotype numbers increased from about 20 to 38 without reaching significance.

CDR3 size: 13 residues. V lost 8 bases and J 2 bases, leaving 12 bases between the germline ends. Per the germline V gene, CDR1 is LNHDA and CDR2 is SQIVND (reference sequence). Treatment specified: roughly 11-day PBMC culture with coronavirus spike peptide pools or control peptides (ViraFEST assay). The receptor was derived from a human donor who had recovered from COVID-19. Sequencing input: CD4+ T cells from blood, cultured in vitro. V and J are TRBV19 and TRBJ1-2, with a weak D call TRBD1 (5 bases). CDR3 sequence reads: CASSQGWNYGYTF. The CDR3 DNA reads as TGTGCCAGTTCCCAGGGTTGGAACTATGGCTACACCTTC.